The 10 T cell receptor beta chains below all came from one sample that was sequenced in a study of CXCR3-negative and CXCR3-positive naive CD8 T cells. UMI-labeled 5' RACE TRB cDNA libraries were prepared from the cells. TCRdb reprocessed the 5' RACE reads and stores each CDR3 protein as one record, lacking DNA. This sample's table has tens of thousands of distinct CDR3 sequences. Sample: memory CD8+ T cells from blood. The source is a human donor in good health. Some clones in this sample may be carry-over from other donors' samples.

This chain connects TRBV10-3 to TRBJ2-1; TCRdb's D call, TRBD2, is unchecked because there is no DNA. The CDR3 is 16 amino acids. Germline loops: CDR1 ENHRY, CDR2 SYGVKD. The CDR3 loop is CAIRGLAGDLYNEQFF.

The V call is TRBV27, the J call TRBJ2-7; TCRdb's D call of TRBD2 is untestable without DNA. The length of the CDR3 is 15 residues. Germline V gene sequence: CDR1 MNHEY, CDR2 SMNVEV (reference sequence). The CDR3 spells CASSSRLAGAYEQYF.

The genes are TRBV2 and TRBJ2-7; TCRdb calls TRBD1, which cannot be checked without DNA. This CDR3 has 15 amino acids. Looked up from germline, CDR1 is SNHLY and CDR2 is FYNNEI. The CDR3 loop is CASSEEPGQLYEQYF.

The chain's CDR3 is CASSYQIGLATNEKLFF. J is TRBJ1-4 and V is TRBV4-1. This CDR3 is 17 amino acids long. Germline V gene data show CDR1 as MGHRA and CDR2 as YSYEKL.

The V and J genes are TRBV7-6 and TRBJ2-7; TCRdb reports TRBD2, a call that lacks DNA to check it against. CDR1 is SGHVS, CDR2 FNYEAQ, per germline. The CDR3 spans 17 residues. This CDR3 is CASSLNPGQRSSYEQYF.

This sequence joins TRBV4-1 and TRBJ2-2; TCRdb indicates TRBD1, and absent DNA this call remains unverified. The CDR3 is made up of 18 amino acids. The V gene's germline CDR1 is MGHRA and CDR2 YSYEKL. CDR3 protein: CASQAPDDGSSNTGELFF.

V is TRBV12-3 or TRBV12-4 and J is TRBJ2-7; TCRdb's D call of TRBD1 is untestable without DNA. The CDR3 has 14 residues. The CDR3 here is CASSFWGLTYEQYF.

The chain is built from TRBV5-1 and TRBJ2-3; with no DNA, the TCRdb D assignment of TRBD2 cannot be verified. The V gene's germline CDR1 is SGHRS and CDR2 YFSETQ. This CDR3 has 16 amino acids. The CDR3 sequence: CASSLGLAGTTDTQYF.

V and J are TRBV10-3 and TRBJ2-1; TCRdb designates TRBD2, a call that cannot be tested without DNA. Germline loops: CDR1 ENHRY, CDR2 SYGVKD. This CDR3 is built from 14 residues. CDR3 sequence: CAISERQDGGEQFF.

The chain employs TRBV7-2 and TRBJ2-7; TCRdb's D gene call, TRBD1, goes unchecked for lack of DNA. This CDR3 spans 15 amino acids. Germline V gives CDR1 SGHTA, CDR2 FQGNSA. CDR3 loop: CASSAGTGLSYEQYF. Based on the CDR3 plus reference TRBV7-2 and TRBJ2-7, the full variable domain is GAGVSQSPSNKVTEKGKDVELRCDPISGHTALYWYRQSLGQGLEFLIYFQGNSAPDKSGLPSDRFSAERTGGSVSTLTIQRTQQEDSAVYLCASSAGTGLSYEQYFGPGTRLTVT.